This TCR beta chain was sequenced for a study of T-cell reconstitution after alpha-beta-depleted transplantation in children. Unique molecular identifiers were used to barcode this TCRbeta library. TCRdb re-analysed the PCR reads in MiXCR, keeping a single row per CDR3 protein. The data show 450,000 to 500,000 distinct CDR3 sequences, around 12% seen once. Trimming left V 5 bases short and J 0 bases short, with 10 bases between. The germline V gene encodes CDR1 MNHEY and CDR2 SVGEGT. This CDR3 spans 14 amino acids. In its sample, this clonotype was seen a few times. The clonotype was recovered from a human donor who donated a stem cell graft to a child with combined immunodeficiency. This material consisted of PBMCs from the stem cell graft donor, taken from the stem cell graft. The rearrangement links TRBV6-2 or TRBV6-3 to TRBJ2-5, with D hard to call. The CDR3 bases are TGTGCCAGCAGTGGTCCGGGTCACCAAGAGACCCAGTACTTC. It codes for CASSGPGHQETQYF.